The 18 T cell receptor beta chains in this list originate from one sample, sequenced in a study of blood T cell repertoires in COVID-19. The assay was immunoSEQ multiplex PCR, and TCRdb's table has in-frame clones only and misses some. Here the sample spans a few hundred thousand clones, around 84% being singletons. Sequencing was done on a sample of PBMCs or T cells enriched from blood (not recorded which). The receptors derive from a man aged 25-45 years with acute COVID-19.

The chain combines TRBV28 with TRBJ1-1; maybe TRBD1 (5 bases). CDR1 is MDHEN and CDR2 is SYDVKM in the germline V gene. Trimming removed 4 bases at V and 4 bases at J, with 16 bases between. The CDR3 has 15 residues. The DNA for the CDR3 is TGTGCCAGCAGTTCCGTCTTCGGACATCTCACTGAAGCTTTCTTT. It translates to CASSSVFGHLTEAFF.

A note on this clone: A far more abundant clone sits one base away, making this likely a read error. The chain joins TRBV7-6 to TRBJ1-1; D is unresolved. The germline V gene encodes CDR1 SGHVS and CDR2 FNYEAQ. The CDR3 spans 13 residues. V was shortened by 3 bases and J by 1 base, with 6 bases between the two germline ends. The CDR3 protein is CASSFAENTEAFF. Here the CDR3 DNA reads TGTGCCAGCAGCTTCGCAGAGAACACTGAAGCTTTCTTT.

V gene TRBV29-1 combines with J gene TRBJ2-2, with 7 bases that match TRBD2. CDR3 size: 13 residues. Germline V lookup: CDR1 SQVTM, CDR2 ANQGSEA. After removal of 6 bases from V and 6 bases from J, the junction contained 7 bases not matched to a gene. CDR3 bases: TGCAGCGTACGACCTGGGGGGGCCGGGGAGCTGTTTTTT. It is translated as CSVRPGGAGELFF.

CDR3 nucleotide sequence: TGTGCCAGCAGCCAAGAGGAGTTTGCCGGGGAGCTGTTTTTT. It codes for CASSQEEFAGELFF. The chain links TRBV4-2 to TRBJ2-2; no definite D call. The CDR3 covers 14 residues. The germline V and J ends were trimmed by 0 bases and 6 bases, with 8 bases remaining between them. Looked up from germline, CDR1 is LGHNA and CDR2 is YNFKEQ.

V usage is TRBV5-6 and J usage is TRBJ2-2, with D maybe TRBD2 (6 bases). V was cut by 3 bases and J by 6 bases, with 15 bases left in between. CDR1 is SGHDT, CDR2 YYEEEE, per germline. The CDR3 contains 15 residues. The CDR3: CASSSGRLVAGELFF. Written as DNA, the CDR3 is TGTGCCAGCAGCTCGGGTAGACTAGTCGCCGGGGAGCTGTTTTTT. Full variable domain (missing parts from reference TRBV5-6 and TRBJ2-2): DAGVTQSPTHLIKTRGQQVTLRCSPKSGHDTVSWYQQALGQGPQFIFQYYEEEERQRGNFPDRFSGHQFPNYSSELNVNALLLGDSALYLCASSSGRLVAGELFFGEGSRLTVL.

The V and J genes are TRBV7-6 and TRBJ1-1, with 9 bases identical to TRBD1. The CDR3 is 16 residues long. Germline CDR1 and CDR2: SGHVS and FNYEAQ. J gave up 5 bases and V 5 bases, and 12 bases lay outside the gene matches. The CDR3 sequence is CASSQDLTQGATEAFF. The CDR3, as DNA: TGTGCCAGCAGCCAAGACCTTACACAGGGGGCGACTGAAGCTTTCTTT.

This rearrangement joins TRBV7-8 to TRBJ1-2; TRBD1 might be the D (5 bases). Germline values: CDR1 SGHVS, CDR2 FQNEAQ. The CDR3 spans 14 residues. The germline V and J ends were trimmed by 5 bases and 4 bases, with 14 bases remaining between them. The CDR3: CASSPGAVSYGYTF. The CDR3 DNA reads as TGTGCCAGCAGCCCTGGGGCCGTTTCCTATGGCTACACCTTC.

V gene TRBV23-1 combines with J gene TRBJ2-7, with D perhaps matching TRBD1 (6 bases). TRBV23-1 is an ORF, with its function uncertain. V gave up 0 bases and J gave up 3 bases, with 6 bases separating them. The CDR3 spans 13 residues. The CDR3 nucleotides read TGCGCCAGCAGTCAATCGACAGGCTACGAGCAGTACGTC. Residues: CASSQSTGYEQYV.

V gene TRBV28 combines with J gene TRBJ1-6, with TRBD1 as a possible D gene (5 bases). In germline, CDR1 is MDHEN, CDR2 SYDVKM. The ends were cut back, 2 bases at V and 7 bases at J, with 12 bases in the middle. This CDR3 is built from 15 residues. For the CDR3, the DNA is TGTGCCAGCAGTTTAACGCAGGGTGACAATTCACCCCTCCACTTT. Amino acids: CASSLTQGDNSPLHF.

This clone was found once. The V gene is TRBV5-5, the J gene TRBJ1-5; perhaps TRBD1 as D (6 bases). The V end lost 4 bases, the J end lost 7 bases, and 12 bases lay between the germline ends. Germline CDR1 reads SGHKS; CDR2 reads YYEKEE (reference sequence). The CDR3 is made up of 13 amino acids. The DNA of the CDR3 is TGTGCCAGCAGCGCGACTACAGGGCAGCCCCAGCATTTT. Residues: CASSATTGQPQHF.

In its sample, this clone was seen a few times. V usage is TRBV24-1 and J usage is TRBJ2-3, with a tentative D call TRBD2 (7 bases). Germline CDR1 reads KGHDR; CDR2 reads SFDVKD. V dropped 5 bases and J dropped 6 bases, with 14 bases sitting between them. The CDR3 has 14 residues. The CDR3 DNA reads TGTGCCACCAGTGTGGGGGGGGCTGGGGATACGCAGTATTTT. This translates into CATSVGGAGDTQYF.

The CDR3 here is CSGKTGASEQFF. The CDR3 coding sequence is TGCAGCGGTAAGACAGGGGCCAGTGAGCAGTTCTTC. The J gene is TRBJ2-1, the V gene TRBV29-1, with 8 bases lining up with TRBD1. The germline gives CDR1 SQVTM, CDR2 ANQGSEA. V lost 7 bases to trimming and J lost 9 bases; unmatched junction nucleotides: 8. The CDR3 contains 12 residues.

The CDR3: CASSEQGTNTGELFF. CDR3 in DNA: TGCGCCAGCAGTGAGCAGGGGACGAACACCGGGGAGCTGTTTTTT. The chain has TRBV10-1 and TRBJ2-2, with D perhaps TRBD1 (6 bases). Between the trimmed V and J ends, which lost 2 bases and 0 bases, there was a span of 7 bases. This CDR3 has 15 amino acids. Germline V lookup: CDR1 WNHNN, CDR2 SYGVQD (reference sequence).

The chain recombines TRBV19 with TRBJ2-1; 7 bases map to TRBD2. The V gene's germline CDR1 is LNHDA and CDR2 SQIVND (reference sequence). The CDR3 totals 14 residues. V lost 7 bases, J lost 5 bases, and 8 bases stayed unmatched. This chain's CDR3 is CASNPSGVHNEQFF. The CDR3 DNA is TGTGCCAGTAACCCAAGCGGGGTACACAATGAGCAGTTCTTC.

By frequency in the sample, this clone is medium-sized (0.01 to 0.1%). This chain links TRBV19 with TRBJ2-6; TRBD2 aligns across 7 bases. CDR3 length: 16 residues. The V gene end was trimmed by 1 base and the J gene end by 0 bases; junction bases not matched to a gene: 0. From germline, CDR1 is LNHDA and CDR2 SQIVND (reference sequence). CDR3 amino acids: CASSIAGGSGANVLTF. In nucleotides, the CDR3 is TGTGCCAGTAGTATAGCGGGGGGCTCTGGGGCCAACGTCCTGACTTTC.

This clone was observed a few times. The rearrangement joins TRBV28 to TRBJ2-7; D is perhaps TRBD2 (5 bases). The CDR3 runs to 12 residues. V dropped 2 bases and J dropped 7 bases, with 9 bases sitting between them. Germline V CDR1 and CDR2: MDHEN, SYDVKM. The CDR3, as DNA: TGTGCCAGCAGTTTACGAGGAGGTGAGCAGTACGTC. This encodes CASSLRGGEQYV.

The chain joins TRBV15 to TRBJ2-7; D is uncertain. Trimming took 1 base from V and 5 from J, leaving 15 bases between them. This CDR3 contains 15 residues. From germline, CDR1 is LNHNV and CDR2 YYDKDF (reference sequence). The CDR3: CATSRAPTGIHEQYV. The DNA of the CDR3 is TGTGCCACCAGCAGAGCCCCGACTGGAATCCACGAGCAGTACGTC.

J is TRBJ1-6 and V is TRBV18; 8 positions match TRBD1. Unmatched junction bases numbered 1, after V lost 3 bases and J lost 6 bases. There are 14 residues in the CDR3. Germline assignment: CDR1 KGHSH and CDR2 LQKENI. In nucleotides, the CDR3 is TGTGCCAGCTCACCGGACAGGGCTAATTCACCCCTCCACTTT. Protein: CASSPDRANSPLHF.